Below, 21 T cell receptor beta chains from the same sample are listed, as sequenced in a study of cytomegalovirus exposure and HLA in healthy donors. PCR was performed using 60 Vbeta and 13 Jbeta primers. Some clones are missing from TCRdb's copy, which holds only in-frame ones; the method was immunoSEQ multiplex PCR. The table has roughly 150,000 clones, just under 80% seen once; the top ten hold about a tenth. Material for sequencing was PBMCs. These receptors all stem from a man between 18 and 29 years old in good health and CMV-seropositive.

The chain couples TRBV28 to TRBJ2-7; D is perhaps TRBD1 (5 bases). CDR3 length: 15 amino acids. With 5 bases removed from V and 6 bases from J, the gap between germline ends came to 20 bases. The germline CDR1 and CDR2 sequences are MDHEN and SYDVKM. The CDR3 reads CASSALAGLASEQYF. The CDR3, as DNA: TGTGCCAGCAGTGCCCTCGCAGGGTTGGCCTCCGAGCAGTACTTC.

The V and J genes are TRBV6-6 and TRBJ1-3; D may be TRBD1 (5 bases). The germline CDR1 and CDR2 sequences are MNHNY and SVGAGI (reference sequence). V lost 5 bases, J lost 5 bases, and 13 bases lay in between. The CDR3 is 14 amino acids. The CDR3 DNA reads TGTGCCAGCAGTCCGACGGGGGGGAGAAACACCATATATTTT. Its translation is CASSPTGGRNTIYF.

The chain recombines TRBV7-9 with TRBJ1-3; the D is unclear. CDR3 length: 14 amino acids. Germline CDR1 is SEHNR and CDR2 is FQNEAQ (reference sequence). The germline V and J ends were trimmed by 4 bases and 0 bases, with 7 bases remaining between them. This chain's CDR3 is CASSYSFSGNTIYF. CDR3 nucleotides: TGTGCCAGCAGCTACAGCTTCTCTGGAAACACCATATATTTT.

The J gene is TRBJ2-1, the V gene TRBV6-5; 7 bases align to TRBD1. Germline-derived CDR1 and CDR2 are MNHEY and SVGAGI. The CDR3 totals 12 residues. The V segment lost 10 bases and the J segment 11 bases; nucleotides outside the gene matches: 11. CDR3 DNA sequence: TGTGCCATTGGACAGGCCACATTGAAGCAGTTCTTC. It specifies CAIGQATLKQFF.

V and J are TRBV7-6 and TRBJ2-7; D possibly corresponds to TRBD1 (5 bases). With 1 base removed from V and 1 base from J, the gap between germline ends came to 14 bases. Germline V gives CDR1 SGHVS, CDR2 FNYEAQ. This CDR3 region has 16 residues. The CDR3 reads CASSLGARASSYEQYF. The CDR3 region has the DNA TGTGCCAGCAGCTTAGGTGCCAGGGCATCTTCCTACGAGCAGTACTTC. Full variable domain (missing parts from reference TRBV7-6 and TRBJ2-7): GAGVSQSPRYKVTKRGQDVALRCDPISGHVSLYWYRQALGQGPEFLTYFNYEAQQDKSGLPNDRFSAERPEGSISTLTIQRTEQRDSAMYRCASSLGARASSYEQYFGPGTRLTVT.

V usage is TRBV7-2 and J usage is TRBJ2-7; 9 bases agree with TRBD2. CDR3 length: 14 residues. V shed 4 bases and J 5 bases; nucleotides not matched to a gene: 6. Germline V gives CDR1 SGHTA, CDR2 FQGNSA. The CDR3 nucleotides are TGTGCCAGCAGCTCGGTAGCGGGAGCCCACGAGCAGTACTTC. It encodes CASSSVAGAHEQYF.

This clone was recorded only once. V usage is TRBV7-6 and J usage is TRBJ1-1, with D possibly TRBD1 on 5 matching bases. The CDR3 is made up of 14 amino acids. Per germline, CDR1 SGHVS and CDR2 FNYEAQ. Trimming took 5 bases from V and 3 from J, leaving 13 bases between them. CDR3 loop: CASSPPGGYTEAFF. CDR3 DNA sequence: TGTGCCAGCAGCCCCCCCGGGGGGTACACTGAAGCTTTCTTT. The full variable domain, with the rest looked up from reference TRBV7-6 and TRBJ1-1, is GAGVSQSPRYKVTKRGQDVALRCDPISGHVSLYWYRQALGQGPEFLTYFNYEAQQDKSGLPNDRFSAERPEGSISTLTIQRTEQRDSAMYRCASSPPGGYTEAFFGQGTRLTVV.

This chain joins TRBV5-5 and TRBJ2-5, with a weak D call TRBD1 (6 bases). Between the trimmed V and J ends, which lost 4 bases and 5 bases, there was a span of 18 bases. Germline loops: CDR1 SGHKS, CDR2 YYEKEE (reference sequence). The CDR3 contains 15 residues. The CDR3 DNA follows: TGTGCCAGCAGCCCACAGGGAAGGGAGTGGGAGACCCAGTACTTC. This gives the protein CASSPQGREWETQYF.

The chain has TRBV27 and TRBJ2-1; D possibly corresponds to TRBD2 (5 bases). Trimming removed 3 bases from V and 9 bases from J, with 18 bases in between. The germline V gene has CDR1 MNHEY and CDR2 SMNVEV (reference sequence). This CDR3 contains 15 residues. The CDR3 protein is CASSFVGLRTVEQFF. The CDR3 DNA is TGTGCCAGCAGTTTTGTCGGACTCCGCACGGTTGAGCAGTTCTTC.

This clone was observed a handful of times. J is TRBJ1-2 and V is TRBV6-4, with D possibly matching TRBD1 (6 bases). From germline, CDR1 is MRHNA and CDR2 SNTAGT. Trimming pared 6 bases from V and 5 bases from J, leaving 13 bases between. This CDR3 is 13 amino acids long. The DNA for the CDR3 is TGTGCCAGCAGAGCAGACAGGAGTTATGGCTACACCTTC. Translated, it gives CASRADRSYGYTF.

This clone has a single count. The gene calls are TRBV7-9 and TRBJ1-2, with 7 bases fitting TRBD1. The junction had 8 bases not matched to a gene; V was cut back by 5 bases and J by 2 bases. The CDR3 runs 15 residues. The germline gives CDR1 SEHNR, CDR2 FQNEAQ (reference sequence). The CDR3 reads CASSPPGQKNYGYTF. CDR3 nucleotides: TGTGCCAGCAGCCCCCCGGGACAGAAAAACTATGGCTACACCTTC.

To note about this clone: The sample has other DNA sequences that encode this CDR3 too. The gene calls are TRBV10-1 and TRBJ2-7; D is ambiguous. Looked up from germline, CDR1 is WNHNN and CDR2 is SYGVQD (reference sequence). V lost 3 bases, J lost 3 bases, and 3 bases lay in between. The CDR3 loop spans 11 amino acids. In DNA, the CDR3 is TGCGCCAGCAGTGACGGCTACGAGCAGTACTTC. Translation gives CASSDGYEQYF.

This sequence joins TRBV7-9 and TRBJ1-4; D gene ambiguous. V was trimmed by 5 bases and J by 7 bases, leaving 11 bases between them. CDR1 is SEHNR, CDR2 FQNEAQ, per germline (reference sequence). The CDR3 runs to 13 residues. CDR3 region: CASSTHATEKLFF. The CDR3 bases are TGTGCCAGCAGCACTCATGCTACTGAAAAACTGTTTTTT.

The chain is built from TRBV4-1 and TRBJ2-3; D possibly corresponds to TRBD2 (5 bases). Germline CDR1 reads MGHRA; CDR2 reads YSYEKL. Trimming took 3 bases from V and 0 from J, leaving 28 bases between them. This CDR3 has 21 amino acids. The CDR3, as DNA: TGCGCCAGCAGCCATCCCAAGCCCGGGATCCCAGAGATCTCTAGCACAGATACGCAGTATTTT. Residues: CASSHPKPGIPEISSTDTQYF.

The chain couples TRBV29-1 to TRBJ1-2; D unclear. CDR1 and CDR2 (germline): SQVTM, ANQGSEA. The V gene lost 4 bases and the J gene lost 0 bases, with 9 bases spanning the gap. The CDR3 loop spans 13 amino acids. The CDR3 loop is CSVGTPANYGYTF. CDR3 nucleotide sequence: TGCAGCGTTGGTACCCCGGCTAACTATGGCTACACCTTC. The variable domain in full, completed from reference TRBV29-1 and TRBJ1-2, reads SAVISQKPSRDICQRGTSLTIQCQVDSQVTMMFWYRQQPGQSLTLIATANQGSEATYESGFVIDKFPISRPNLTFSTLTVSNMSPEDSSIYLCSVGTPANYGYTFGSGTRLTVV.

In its sample, this clone was seen a few times. The V gene is TRBV7-9, the J gene TRBJ2-2, with TRBD1 identical over 8 bases. Germline V lookup: CDR1 SEHNR, CDR2 FQNEAQ (reference sequence). The CDR3 is 18 residues long. After removal of 5 bases from V and 2 bases from J, the junction contained 13 bases not matched to a gene. The CDR3: CASSTIGQGRFNTGELFF. The CDR3 DNA reads TGTGCCAGCAGCACTATAGGACAGGGAAGGTTCAACACCGGGGAGCTGTTTTTT.

V is TRBV10-2 and J is TRBJ1-2, with 9 bases aligning to TRBD1. Germline V gives CDR1 WSHSY, CDR2 SAAADI. The CDR3 is made up of 13 amino acids. V lost 8 bases to trimming and J lost 5 bases; unmatched junction nucleotides: 6. Written as DNA, the CDR3 is TGCGCCAGCTCGCGACAGGGGGATTATGGCTACACCTTC. Translated, it gives CASSRQGDYGYTF.

This chain connects TRBV6-1 to TRBJ1-5; D is unresolved. With 7 bases removed from V and 7 bases from J, the gap between germline ends came to 17 bases. This CDR3 has 14 residues. Per germline, CDR1 MNHNS and CDR2 SASEGT. The CDR3 loop reads CASMSQTGIQPQHF. The CDR3 DNA reads TGTGCCAGCATGAGTCAAACGGGGATCCAGCCCCAGCATTTT.

This clone has just a few counts. The J gene is TRBJ1-1, the V gene TRBV6-1; D is possibly TRBD1 (6 bases). CDR3 length: 12 amino acids. Trimming pared 5 bases from V and 12 bases from J, leaving 16 bases between. Germline assignment: CDR1 MNHNS and CDR2 SASEGT. CDR3 in DNA: TGTGCCAGCAGTCGAGGGGGGGGCGGAACTTTCTTT. This encodes CASSRGGGGTFF.

The chain has TRBV25-1 and TRBJ2-5, with 7 bases matching TRBD2. The J segment lost 3 bases and the V segment lost 8 bases, leaving 6 bases of the junction unmatched. The CDR3 extends over 13 amino acids. Germline-derived CDR1 and CDR2 are MGHDK and SYGVNS. The CDR3 DNA reads as TGTGCCAGCCGGACTAGTGGTGAAGAGACCCAGTACTTC. The encoded protein is CASRTSGEETQYF.

V is TRBV19 and J is TRBJ2-1, with TRBD2 matching over 11 bases. This CDR3 spans 16 amino acids. CDR1 LNHDA and CDR2 SQIVND come from the germline V gene (reference sequence). The junction had 5 bases not matched to a gene; V was cut back by 6 bases and J by 1 base. Here the CDR3 reads CASRLAGVASYNEQFF. The CDR3 nucleotides are TGTGCCAGTAGACTAGCGGGAGTAGCGTCCTACAATGAGCAGTTCTTC.